Listed here is a single TCR beta chain. This entry belongs to a study of blood T cell repertoires in COVID-19. Turning to the study itself: Both acute and convalescent COVID-19 samples were obtained from the United States, Italy and Spain. Sources were T cells, B-cell-depleted T cells, or PBMCs; the material itself was cDNA or gDNA.

V lost 4 bases and J 9 bases, leaving 21 bases between the germline ends. The CDR3 sequence is 15 residues long. Germline loops: CDR1 LNHDA, CDR2 SQIVND (reference sequence). Per the original methods: Amplification with reference gene primers provided the estimates of nucleated cell counts. Sequencing was performed with immunoSEQ multiplex PCR; in TCRdb, only in-frame clones are kept and a portion is missing. The DNA was the basis for D and trimming; V, J and clone size are from that table. Altogether about 160,000 clones are present, 65% to 85% being singletons, with the ten largest covering approximately 13%.

The sample comprised peripheral blood. The source of this sequence is a woman older than 75 with acute or convalescent COVID-19. V usage is TRBV19 and J usage is TRBJ1-2, with a weak D call TRBD1 (5 bases). CDR3 in DNA: TGTGCCAGTAGTACACTGGGGCAGGGTGAAGAGTGCTACACCTTC. Protein: CASSTLGQGEECYTF. The whole variable domain, remainder taken from reference TRBV19 and TRBJ1-2, is DGGITQSPKYLFRKEGQNVTLSCEQNLNHDAMYWYRQDPGQGLRLIYYSQIVNDFQKGDIAEGYSVSREKKESFPLTVTSAQKNPTAFYLCASSTLGQGEECYTFGSGTRLTVV.